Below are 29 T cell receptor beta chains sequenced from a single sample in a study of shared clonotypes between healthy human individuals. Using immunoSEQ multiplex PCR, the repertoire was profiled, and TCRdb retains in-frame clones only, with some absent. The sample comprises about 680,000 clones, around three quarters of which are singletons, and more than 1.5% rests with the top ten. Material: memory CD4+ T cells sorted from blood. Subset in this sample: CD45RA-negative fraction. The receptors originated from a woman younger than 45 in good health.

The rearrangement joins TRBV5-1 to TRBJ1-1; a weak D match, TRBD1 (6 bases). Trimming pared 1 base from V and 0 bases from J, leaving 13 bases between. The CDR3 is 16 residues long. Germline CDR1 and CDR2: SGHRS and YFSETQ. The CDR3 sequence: CASSLTSQGMNTEAFF. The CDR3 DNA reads TGCGCCAGCAGCTTGACCTCACAGGGTATGAACACTGAAGCTTTCTTT.

The CDR3 loop is CASSPGNTGELFF. The CDR3 nucleotides are TGTGCCAGCAGTCCCGGGAACACCGGGGAGCTGTTTTTT. This chain joins TRBV6-4 and TRBJ2-2; D is ambiguous. The CDR3 is 13 amino acids. V lost 5 bases to trimming and J lost 1 base, with 5 bases between them. Germline V gene data show CDR1 as MRHNA and CDR2 as SNTAGT.

The DNA for the CDR3 is TGTGCCACCGGGGACAGCTCCTACGAGCAGTACTTC. Translated: CATGDSSYEQYF. The chain uses TRBV13 and TRBJ2-7, with 7 bases lining up with TRBD1. Germline V gives CDR1 PRHDT, CDR2 FYEKMQ (reference sequence). Trimming cost V 10 bases and J 0 bases; bases outside gene matches: 3. The CDR3 covers 12 residues.

CDR3 sequence (DNA): TGTGCCAGCAGCCCCATCGAACGGGACTCCTACGAGCAGTACTTC. As protein: CASSPIERDSYEQYF. The genes are TRBV28 and TRBJ2-7; maybe TRBD2 (5 bases). The germline V gene encodes CDR1 MDHEN and CDR2 SYDVKM. Between the trimmed V and J ends, which lost 6 bases and 0 bases, there was a span of 15 bases. This CDR3 is 15 amino acids long.

CDR3 amino acids: CASSDGQGTSGYTF. The CDR3 DNA reads as TGTGCCAGTAGCGACGGACAGGGGACAAGTGGCTACACCTTC. The chain has TRBV28 and TRBJ1-2, with 9 bases fitting TRBD1. V dropped 9 bases and J dropped 7; count of bases not matched to a gene: 12. Germline V gene sequence: CDR1 MDHEN, CDR2 SYDVKM. CDR3 length: 14 residues.

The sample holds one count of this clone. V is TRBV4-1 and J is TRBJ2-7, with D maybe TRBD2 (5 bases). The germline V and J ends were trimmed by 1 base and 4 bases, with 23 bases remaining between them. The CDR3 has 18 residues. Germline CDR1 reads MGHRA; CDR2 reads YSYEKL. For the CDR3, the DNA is TGCGCCAGCAGCCAAGGTGAGGCGTTTAGCCTAGCAAGTTACGAGCAGTACTTC. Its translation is CASSQGEAFSLASYEQYF.

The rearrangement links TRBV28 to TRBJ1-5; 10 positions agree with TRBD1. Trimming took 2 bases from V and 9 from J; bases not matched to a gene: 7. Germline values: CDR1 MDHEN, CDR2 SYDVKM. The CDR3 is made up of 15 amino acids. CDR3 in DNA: TGTGCCAGCAGTTTAGACAGGGGGCGCCTTCCGCCCCAGCATTTT. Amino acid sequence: CASSLDRGRLPPQHF. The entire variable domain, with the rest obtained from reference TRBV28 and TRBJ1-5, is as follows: DVKVTQSSRYLVKRTGEKVFLECVQDMDHENMFWYRQDPGLGLRLIYFSYDVKMKEKGDIPEGYSVSREKKERFSLILESASTNQTSMYLCASSLDRGRLPPQHFGDGTRLSIL.

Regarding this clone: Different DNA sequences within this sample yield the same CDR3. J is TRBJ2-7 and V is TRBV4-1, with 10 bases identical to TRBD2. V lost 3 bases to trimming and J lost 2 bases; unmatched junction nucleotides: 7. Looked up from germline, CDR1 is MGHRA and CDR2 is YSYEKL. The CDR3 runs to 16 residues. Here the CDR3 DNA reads TGCGCCAGCAGCCAGCCGACTAGCGGGCGGACCTACGAGCAGTACTTC. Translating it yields CASSQPTSGRTYEQYF.

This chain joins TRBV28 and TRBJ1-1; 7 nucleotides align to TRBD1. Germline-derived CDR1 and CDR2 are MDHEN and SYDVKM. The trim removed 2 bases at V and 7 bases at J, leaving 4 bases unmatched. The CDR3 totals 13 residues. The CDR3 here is CASSLPGTDEAFF. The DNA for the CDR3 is TGTGCCAGCAGTTTACCCGGGACAGATGAAGCTTTCTTT.

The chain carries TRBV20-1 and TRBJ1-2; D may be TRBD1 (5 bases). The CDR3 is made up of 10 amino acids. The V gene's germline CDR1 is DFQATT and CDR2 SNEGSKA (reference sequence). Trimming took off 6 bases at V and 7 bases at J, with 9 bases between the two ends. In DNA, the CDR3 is TGCAGTGCACAGGACTTTGGCTACACCTTC. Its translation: CSAQDFGYTF.

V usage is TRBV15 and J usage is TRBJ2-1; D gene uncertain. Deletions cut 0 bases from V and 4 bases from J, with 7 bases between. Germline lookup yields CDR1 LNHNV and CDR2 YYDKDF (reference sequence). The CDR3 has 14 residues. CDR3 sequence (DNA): TGTGCCACCAGCAGAGATCAAGGATACAATGAGCAGTTCTTC. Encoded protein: CATSRDQGYNEQFF.

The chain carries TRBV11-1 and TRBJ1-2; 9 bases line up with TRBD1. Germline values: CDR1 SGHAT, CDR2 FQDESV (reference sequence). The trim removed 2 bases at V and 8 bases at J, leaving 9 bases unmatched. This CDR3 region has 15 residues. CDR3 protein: CASSLNGQGQGGYTF. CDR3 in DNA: TGTGCCAGCAGCTTAAACGGACAGGGGCAGGGCGGCTACACCTTC.

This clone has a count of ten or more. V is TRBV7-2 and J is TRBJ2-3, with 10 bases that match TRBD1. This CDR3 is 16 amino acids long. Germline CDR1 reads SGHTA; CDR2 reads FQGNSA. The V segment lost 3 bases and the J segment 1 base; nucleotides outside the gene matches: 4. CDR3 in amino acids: CASSFAGTGGTDTQYF. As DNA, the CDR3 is TGTGCCAGCAGCTTCGCCGGGACAGGGGGCACAGATACGCAGTATTTT.

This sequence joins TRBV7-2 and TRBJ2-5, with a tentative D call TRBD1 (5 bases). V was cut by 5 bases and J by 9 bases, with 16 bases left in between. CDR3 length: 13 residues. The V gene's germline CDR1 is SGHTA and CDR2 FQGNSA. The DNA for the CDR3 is TGTGCCAGCAGCGGGCAGGGATTTGTTCCCCAGTACTTC. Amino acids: CASSGQGFVPQYF.

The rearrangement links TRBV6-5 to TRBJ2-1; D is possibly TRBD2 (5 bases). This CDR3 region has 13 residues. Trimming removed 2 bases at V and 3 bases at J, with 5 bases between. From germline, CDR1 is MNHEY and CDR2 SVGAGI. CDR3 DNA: TGTGCCAGCAGTTACGGACTCTACAATGAGCAGTTCTTC. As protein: CASSYGLYNEQFF.

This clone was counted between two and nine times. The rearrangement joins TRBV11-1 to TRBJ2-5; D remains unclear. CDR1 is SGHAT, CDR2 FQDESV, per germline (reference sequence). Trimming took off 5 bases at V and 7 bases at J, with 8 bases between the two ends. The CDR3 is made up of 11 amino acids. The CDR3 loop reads CASSRSLTQYF. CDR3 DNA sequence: TGTGCCAGCAGCCGATCTCTGACCCAGTACTTC.

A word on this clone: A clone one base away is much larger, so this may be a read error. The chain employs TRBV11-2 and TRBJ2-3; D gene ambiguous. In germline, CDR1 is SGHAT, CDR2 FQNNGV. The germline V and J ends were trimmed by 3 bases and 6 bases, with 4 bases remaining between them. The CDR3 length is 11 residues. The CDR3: CASSFGDTQYF. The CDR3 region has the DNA TGTGCCAGCAGCTTCGGGGATACGCAGTATTTT.

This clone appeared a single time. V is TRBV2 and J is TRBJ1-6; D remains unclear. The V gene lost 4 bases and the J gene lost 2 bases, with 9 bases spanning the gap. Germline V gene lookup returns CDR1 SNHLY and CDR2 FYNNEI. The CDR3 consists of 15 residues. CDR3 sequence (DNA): TGTGCCAGCAGTGTTGAGTCCCCCTATAATTCACCCCTCCACTTT. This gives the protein CASSVESPYNSPLHF.

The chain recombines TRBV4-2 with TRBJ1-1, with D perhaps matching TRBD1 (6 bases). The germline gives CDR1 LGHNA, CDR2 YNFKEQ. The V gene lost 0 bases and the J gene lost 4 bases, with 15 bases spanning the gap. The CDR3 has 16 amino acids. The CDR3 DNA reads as TGTGCCAGCAGCCAAGATTGGCAGGGGATCGGCACTGAAGCTTTCTTT. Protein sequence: CASSQDWQGIGTEAFF.

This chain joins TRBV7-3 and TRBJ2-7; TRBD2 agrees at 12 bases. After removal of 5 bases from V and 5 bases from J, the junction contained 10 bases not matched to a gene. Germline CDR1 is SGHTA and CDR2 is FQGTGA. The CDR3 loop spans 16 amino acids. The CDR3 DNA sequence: TGTGCCAGCAGCAGCCTAGCGGGAGGGCCAGTCCACGAGCAGTACTTC. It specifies CASSSLAGGPVHEQYF.

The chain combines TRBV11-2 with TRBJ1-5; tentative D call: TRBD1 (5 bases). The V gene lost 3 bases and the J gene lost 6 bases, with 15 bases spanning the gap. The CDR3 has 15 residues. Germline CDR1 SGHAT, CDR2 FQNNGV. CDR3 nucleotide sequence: TGTGCCAGCAGCTTCACCAATGATGGGGCTCAGCCCCAGCATTTT. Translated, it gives CASSFTNDGAQPQHF.

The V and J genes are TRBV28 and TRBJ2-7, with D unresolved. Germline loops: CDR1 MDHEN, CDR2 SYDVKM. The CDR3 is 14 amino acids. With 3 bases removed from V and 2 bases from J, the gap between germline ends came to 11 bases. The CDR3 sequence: CASSLIGSTYEQYF. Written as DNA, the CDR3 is TGTGCCAGCAGTTTGATAGGTTCTACCTACGAGCAGTACTTC. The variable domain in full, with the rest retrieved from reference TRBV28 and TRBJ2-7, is DVKVTQSSRYLVKRTGEKVFLECVQDMDHENMFWYRQDPGLGLRLIYFSYDVKMKEKGDIPEGYSVSREKKERFSLILESASTNQTSMYLCASSLIGSTYEQYFGPGTRLTVT.

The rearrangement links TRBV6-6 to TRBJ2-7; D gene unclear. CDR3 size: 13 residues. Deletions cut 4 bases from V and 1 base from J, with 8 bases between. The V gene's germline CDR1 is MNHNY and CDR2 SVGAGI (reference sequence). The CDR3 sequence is CASSSPTSYEQYF. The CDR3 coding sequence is TGTGCCAGCAGTTCCCCGACATCCTACGAGCAGTACTTC.

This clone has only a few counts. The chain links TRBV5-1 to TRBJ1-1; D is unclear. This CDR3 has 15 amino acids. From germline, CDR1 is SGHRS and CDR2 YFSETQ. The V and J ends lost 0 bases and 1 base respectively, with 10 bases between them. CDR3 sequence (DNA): TGCGCCAGCAGCTTGGCCCCGGGCGGGAACACTGAAGCTTTCTTT. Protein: CASSLAPGGNTEAFF. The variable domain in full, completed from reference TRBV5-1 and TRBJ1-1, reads KAGVTQTPRYLIKTRGQQVTLSCSPISGHRSVSWYQQTPGQGLQFLFEYFSETQRNKGNFPGRFSGRQFSNSRSEMNVSTLELGDSALYLCASSLAPGGNTEAFFGQGTRLTVV.

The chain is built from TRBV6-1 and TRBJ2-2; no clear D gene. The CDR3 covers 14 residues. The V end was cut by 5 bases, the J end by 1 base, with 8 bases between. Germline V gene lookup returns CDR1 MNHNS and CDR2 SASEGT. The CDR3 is CASSSSGNTGELFF. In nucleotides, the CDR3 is TGTGCCAGCAGTTCCTCAGGGAACACCGGGGAGCTGTTTTTT.

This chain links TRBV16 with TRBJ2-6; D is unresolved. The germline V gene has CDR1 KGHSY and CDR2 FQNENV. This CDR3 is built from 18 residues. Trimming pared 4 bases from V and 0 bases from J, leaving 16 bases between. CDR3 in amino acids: CASSRVVSRTSGANVLTF. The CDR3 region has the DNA TGTGCCAGCAGCCGCGTCGTCTCTAGGACCTCTGGGGCCAACGTCCTGACTTTC.

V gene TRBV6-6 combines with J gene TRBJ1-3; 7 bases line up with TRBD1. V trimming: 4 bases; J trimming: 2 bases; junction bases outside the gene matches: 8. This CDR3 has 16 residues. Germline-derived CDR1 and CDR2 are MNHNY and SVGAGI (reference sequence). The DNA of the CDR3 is TGTGCCAGCAGTTTCTCACCTGACAGGGCTGGAAACACCATATATTTT. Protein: CASSFSPDRAGNTIYF.

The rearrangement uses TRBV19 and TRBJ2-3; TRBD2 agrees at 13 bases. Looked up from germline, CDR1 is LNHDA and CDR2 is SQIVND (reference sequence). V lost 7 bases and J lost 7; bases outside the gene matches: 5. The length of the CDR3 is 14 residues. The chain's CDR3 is CASKLAGGPHTQYF. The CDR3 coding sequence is TGTGCCAGTAAACTAGCGGGAGGGCCCCATACGCAGTATTTT.

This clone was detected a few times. Here the CDR3 reads CASSQASRGGGEQYF. CDR3 nucleotides: TGCGCCAGCAGCCAAGCATCTAGGGGGGGTGGCGAGCAGTACTTC. This chain joins TRBV4-1 and TRBJ2-7; tentative D call: TRBD2 (7 bases). This CDR3 has 15 residues. V dropped 1 base and J dropped 6 bases, with 16 bases sitting between them. CDR1 is MGHRA and CDR2 is YSYEKL in the germline V gene.